Listed below are T cell receptor beta chains from one sample, sequenced in a study of blood T cell repertoires in COVID-19. Libraries were prepared by immunoSEQ multiplex PCR; TCRdb keeps only in-frame clonotypes and omits some of them. The table lists fewer than 70,000 clones, 75% to 85% of them singletons. The sample was peripheral blood. These receptors were obtained from a man aged 50 to 59 with acute or convalescent COVID-19. Both conserved end residues are part of each CDR3. A D gene is named only where the DNA matches it firmly. Clone size is shown for a subset of rows, as once, few, many or a class of expanded clone.

TRBV4-2	-	few	TRBJ1-1	TGTGCCAGCAGCCTAGTCTCCGGGTCCAGACGAAGGCCAGAAGCTTTCTTT	CASSLVSGSRRRPEAFF
TRBV21-1	-	few	TRBJ2-5	TGTGCCAGCAAGAGGAAGAGAAGATTGGGTGCGGAGACCCAGTACTTC	CASKRKRRLGAETQYF
TRBV11-3	TRBD2	-	TRBJ2-1	TGTGCCAGCAGCCTACCCCGGACTAGCGGGGGGACGGGGGAGCAGTTCTTC	CASSLPRTSGGTGEQFF
TRBV30	-	-	TRBJ1-1	TGTGCCTGGAGTCCTGGACGGGATATTGCTGAAGCTTTCTTT	CAWSPGRDIAEAFF
TRBV6-5	TRBD1	-	TRBJ2-7	TGTGCCAGCAGTCCCGGGACAGGGGGCCACGAGCAGTACTTC	CASSPGTGGHEQYF
TRBV27	TRBD1	-	TRBJ1-4	TGTGCCAGCAGCCCTGGGACAGGGGCCATGAATGAAAAACTGTTTTTT	CASSPGTGAMNEKLFF
TRBV6-5	TRBD2	-	TRBJ2-2	TGTGCCAGCAGTTACTCTGGGGGGGAGCGCACCGGGGAGCTGTTTTTT	CASSYSGGERTGELFF
TRBV4-2	-	-	TRBJ2-5	TGTGCCAGCAGCCATGTGAGGTCCCGGGAGACCCAGTACTTC	CASSHVRSRETQYF
TRBV24-1	TRBD1	few	TRBJ2-2	TGTGCCACCGGACAGGGGGCTTCTGGGGAGCTGTTTTTT	CATGQGASGELFF
TRBV12-5	-	-	TRBJ2-3	TGTGCTAGTGGTTCCCGGGAGGATACGCAGTATTTT	CASGSREDTQYF
TRBV4-1	TRBD2	-	TRBJ2-5	TGCGCCAGCAGCCAACTGGATGCGGGGGGCCAAGAGACCCAGTACTTC	CASSQLDAGGQETQYF
TRBV30	TRBD1	-	TRBJ1-5	TGTGCCTGGAAGGAGGGGGCAGGTCAGCCCCAGCATTTT	CAWKEGAGQPQHF
TRBV11-2	TRBD1	-	TRBJ1-1	TGTGCCAGCAGCGTCCGGGACAGGGGACAAACTATGAACACTGAAGCTTTCTTT	CASSVRDRGQTMNTEAFF
TRBV29-1	TRBD2	-	TRBJ2-3	TGCAGCGTCCGGCTGGGACTAGCGGGGGGGCGGGCAGATACGCAGTATTTT	CSVRLGLAGGRADTQYF
TRBV7-9	-	-	TRBJ1-2	TGTGCCAGCAGCACGACAGGAGGTCCAACACCATATGGCTACACCTTC	CASSTTGGPTPYGYTF
TRBV28	-	few	TRBJ2-7	TGTGCCAGCAGGGACTTATCCTACGAGCAGTACTTC	CASRDLSYEQYF
TRBV7-3	TRBD2	once	TRBJ2-1	TGTGCCAGCAGCTTAAGCGGGGGAGGCTACAATGAGCAGTTCTTC	CASSLSGGGYNEQFF
TRBV12-3/TRBV12-4	-	-	TRBJ1-2	TGTGCCAGCATTCAGGACATGGGTAGGAGCTACACCTTC	CASIQDMGRSYTF
TRBV11-1	-	-	TRBJ2-7	TGTGCCAGCAGCTTAGGAACAGCAACCTACGAGCAGTACTTC	CASSLGTATYEQYF
TRBV27	TRBD1	-	TRBJ2-1	TGTGCCAGCATCTCCGACAGGGGAGAATACAATGAGCAGTTCTTC	CASISDRGEYNEQFF
TRBV11-2	-	-	TRBJ1-4	TGTGCCAGCAGCTTAGCGCTGATCGGGGAAAAACTGTTTTTT	CASSLALIGEKLFF
TRBV18	TRBD1	-	TRBJ2-7	TGTGCCAGCTCAAGGGACAGATCCTACGAGCAGTACTTC	CASSRDRSYEQYF
TRBV7-8	-	-	TRBJ1-6	TGTGCCAGCAGCTTAACGGGCAGGGCGGCTGGCGATTCACCCCTCCACTTT	CASSLTGRAAGDSPLHF
TRBV19	TRBD1	once	TRBJ2-2	TGTGCCAGTAGCGCCGGGACAGGGGGCTCCGGGGAGCTGTTTTTT	CASSAGTGGSGELFF
TRBV19	-	few	TRBJ1-1	TGTGCCAGTAGTACCAGTCTGAACACTGAAGCTTTCTTT	CASSTSLNTEAFF
TRBV5-1	-	-	TRBJ1-5	TGCGCCAGCTCCGACTCAGGGGCTCGCAATCAGCCCCAGCATTTT	CASSDSGARNQPQHF
TRBV24-1	TRBD2	-	TRBJ2-3	TGTGCCACCAGTGACACCCCGGGACTAGCCGACACAGATACGCAGTATTTT	CATSDTPGLADTDTQYF
TRBV19	TRBD2	-	TRBJ2-1	TGTGCCAGTAGTAATCCAAGGACTAGCGGGGGAGGGAGGGAGCAGTTCTTC	CASSNPRTSGGGREQFF
TRBV7-3	-	-	TRBJ2-1	TGTGCCAGCAGCTTGGGGCTTTACCCCAATGAGCAGTTCTTC	CASSLGLYPNEQFF
TRBV5-4	-	-	TRBJ2-2	TGTGCCAGCAGCCACCGGACTCGGGACACCGGGGAGCTGTTTTTT	CASSHRTRDTGELFF
TRBV3-1/TRBV3-2	TRBD1	few	TRBJ2-1	TGTGCCAGCAGCCCCGGACAGGGAAGGTCGAATGAGCAGTTCTTC	CASSPGQGRSNEQFF
TRBV5-1	TRBD1	-	TRBJ2-2	TGCGCCAGCAGCCCTGACAGGGATGGCGGGGAGCTGTTTTTT	CASSPDRDGGELFF
TRBV21-1	-	-	TRBJ2-3	TGTCCCACCAGCACTAGGGACTCGCGGGGGGGGGATACGCAGTATTTT	CPTSTRDSRGGDTQYF
TRBV11-3	TRBD1	-	TRBJ1-1	TGTGCCAGCAGCTTCACCTACCACTTGGACAGGGCGAACACTGAAGCTTTCTTT	CASSFTYHLDRANTEAFF
TRBV5-1	-	-	TRBJ2-2	TGCGCCAGCAGCTTGGTAGCGAACACCGGGGAGCTGTTTTTT	CASSLVANTGELFF
TRBV11-2	-	once	TRBJ1-2	TGTGCCAGCAGCTTAGAATATGCCGGGGAAGGCTACACCTTC	CASSLEYAGEGYTF
TRBV6-5	-	-	TRBJ2-7	TGTGCCAGCAGTTGCAGCCAGACTGACGAGCAGTACTTC	CASSCSQTDEQYF
TRBV13	-	-	TRBJ1-1	TGTGCCAGCAGCCCCCAAGCCGTAAGGCGGCACACTGAAGCTTTCTTT	CASSPQAVRRHTEAFF
TRBV19	-	once	TRBJ1-1	TGTGCCAGTAAGGGGTATACTGAAGCTTTCTTT	CASKGYTEAFF
TRBV28	TRBD2	-	TRBJ2-3	TGTGCCAGCATTTTGACTAGCGGGGGGGCCACAGATACGCAGTATTTT	CASILTSGGATDTQYF
TRBV19	-	once	TRBJ1-1	TGTGCCAGTAGTCCTCGGGGAGGTGTGAACACTGAAGCTTTCTTT	CASSPRGGVNTEAFF
TRBV11-3	-	-	TRBJ2-3	TGTGCCAGCAGCTTAGCGCGGGAAGATACGCAGTATTTT	CASSLAREDTQYF
TRBV4-2	-	-	TRBJ1-4	TGTGCCAGCAGCCCCGACGGGAAGATGATTGAAAAACTGTTTTTT	CASSPDGKMIEKLFF
TRBV7-8	-	-	TRBJ1-2	TGTGCCAGCAGCTTATCGACAGATCCCTATGGCTACACCTTC	CASSLSTDPYGYTF
TRBV19	-	once	TRBJ1-3	TGTGCCAGTAGTGACCACAGGGTTACTGGAAACACCATATATTTT	CASSDHRVTGNTIYF
TRBV7-9	-	once	TRBJ2-2	TGTGCCAGCAGCTTACCCTCGGGGGGCCAGAACACCGGGGAGCTGTTTTTT	CASSLPSGGQNTGELFF
TRBV7-3	TRBD1	once	TRBJ2-6	TGTGCCAGCGCGGCACCGGGACAGGGGTTGTCTGGGGCCAACGTCCTGACTTTC	CASAAPGQGLSGANVLTF